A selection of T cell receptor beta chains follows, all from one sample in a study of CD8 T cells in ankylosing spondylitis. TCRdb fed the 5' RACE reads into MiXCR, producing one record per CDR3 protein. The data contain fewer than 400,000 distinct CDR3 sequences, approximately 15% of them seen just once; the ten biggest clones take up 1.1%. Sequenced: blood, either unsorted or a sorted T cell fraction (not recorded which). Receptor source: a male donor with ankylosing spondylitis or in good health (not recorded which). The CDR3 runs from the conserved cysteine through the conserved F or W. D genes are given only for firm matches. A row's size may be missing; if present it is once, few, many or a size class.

TGTGCCAGCACCCGTACCCCCCCGGGACTAGGAGAGACCCAGTACTTC,CASTRTPPGLGETQYF,TRBD2,TRBV11-2,TRBJ2-5,.
TGTGCCAGCAGCAAAGGGTCTCAAGAGACCCAGTACTTC,CASSKGSQETQYF,.,TRBV6-1,TRBJ2-5,.
TGCGCCAGCACCACTGGGGGGACTCAGGAGACCCAGTACTTC,CASTTGGTQETQYF,.,TRBV5-1,TRBJ2-5,.
TGTGCCAGCAGCGTAGGGAGGGGACTAGCGGCGACCTACGAGCAGTACTTC,CASSVGRGLAATYEQYF,TRBD2,TRBV9,TRBJ2-7,.
TGCGCCAGCAGCTTGGCCAGTGGTGGTAGCACAGATACGCAGTATTTT,CASSLASGGSTDTQYF,.,TRBV5-1,TRBJ2-3,few
TGTGCCAGCAGCTTAGGGCGGGAGAATTCACCCCTCCACTTT,CASSLGRENSPLHF,.,TRBV11-2,TRBJ1-6,few
TGCAGTGCCACCCGGGGGCTAGCGGGGGGCGGCCGCACAGATACGCAGTATTTT,CSATRGLAGGGRTDTQYF,TRBD2,TRBV20-1,TRBJ2-3,few
TGTGCCAGCAGCGTAGACCAGGGCTTCCTCTACGAGCAGTACTTC,CASSVDQGFLYEQYF,.,TRBV9,TRBJ2-7,few
TGCAGTGCTAGATCCCCCGTTGAGCCCCAGCATTTT,CSARSPVEPQHF,.,TRBV20-1,TRBJ1-5,.
TGCAGCGGACAGGGGGCGAGTGAGCAGTACTTC,CSGQGASEQYF,TRBD1,TRBV29-1,TRBJ2-7,few
TGTGCCAGCAGTTTTGGGGTGGTAAACACTGAAGCTTTCTTT,CASSFGVVNTEAFF,.,TRBV12-3/TRBV12-4,TRBJ1-1,.
TGCAGCGCCAGGGGAGGCTATGGCTACACCTTC,CSARGGYGYTF,.,TRBV29-1,TRBJ1-2,few
TGTGCCAGCAGTCGTGGTGGGCAGGGAGCAGGCTACACCTTC,CASSRGGQGAGYTF,.,TRBV6-1,TRBJ1-2,.
TGTGCCAGCAGTGAAAGGCGGGGGGCCTACAATGAGCAGTTCTTC,CASSERRGAYNEQFF,TRBD2,TRBV6-1,TRBJ2-1,few
TGTGCCAGCAGCGCGCAGGGGGGATCTGGAAACACCATATATTTT,CASSAQGGSGNTIYF,TRBD1,TRBV9,TRBJ1-3,.
TGTGCCTGGAGTTCGTTCCTCGGAGGAGAGCAGTTCTTC,CAWSSFLGGEQFF,.,TRBV30,TRBJ2-1,few
TGCGCCAGCAGCCACCCTTTCTCCAAAAGCACAGATACGCAGTATTTT,CASSHPFSKSTDTQYF,.,TRBV4-1,TRBJ2-3,.
TGCAGCGTTGTGCGTTTAGTTTCGACGCAGTATTTT,CSVVRLVSTQYF,.,TRBV29-1,TRBJ2-3,few
TGTGCCAGCAGCCAAGATAATAGGGATGGCTACACCTTC,CASSQDNRDGYTF,.,TRBV3-1,TRBJ1-2,.
TGTGCCAGCACGACCGGGACTAGCGGGATTGATGAGCAGTTCTTC,CASTTGTSGIDEQFF,TRBD2,TRBV27,TRBJ2-1,few
TGTGCCAGCTCACGGGCCTTTAGCGGGGGGACCTACAATGAGCAGTTCTTC,CASSRAFSGGTYNEQFF,TRBD2,TRBV18,TRBJ2-1,.
TGTGCCAGCAGCCAAGAAATTGGACAGGGCTCTAGGTGGTTCTTT,CASSQEIGQGSRWFF,TRBD1,TRBV14,TRBJ1-1,.
TGTGCCAGCAGAGGGGCAGGGAGTTACAATGAGCAGTTCTTC,CASRGAGSYNEQFF,.,TRBV25-1,TRBJ2-1,once
TGTGCCAGCAGCCCTTCATTAGCCTCCTCCTACGAGCAGTACTTC,CASSPSLASSYEQYF,.,TRBV11-2,TRBJ2-7,few
TGCGCCAGCAGCCCCGACGTGAGGACGAGCTCCTACGAGCAGTACTTC,CASSPDVRTSSYEQYF,.,TRBV5-1,TRBJ2-7,few
TGTGCCAGCAGTAAGAGCTCCTATAATTCACCCCTCCACTTT,CASSKSSYNSPLHF,.,TRBV6-1,TRBJ1-6,few
TGTGCCAGCAGAAGACTAGCGGGAGGGCCGGGTGAGCAGTACTTC,CASRRLAGGPGEQYF,TRBD2,TRBV12-3/TRBV12-4,TRBJ2-7,once
TGTGCCAGCAGCTTGGACGGACAGAATTACTATGGCTACACCTTC,CASSLDGQNYYGYTF,.,TRBV5-8,TRBJ1-2,few
TGTGCCATCAGTGACACGACTAGCGGTAGCACAGATACGCAGTATTTT,CAISDTTSGSTDTQYF,TRBD2,TRBV10-3,TRBJ2-3,.
TGTGCCAGCAGCTTACGCAGGGGGTCCCACGAGCAGTACTTC,CASSLRRGSHEQYF,TRBD1,TRBV7-9,TRBJ2-7,.
TGCGCCAGCAGCTTCCTACAGGGAACAAGCACAGATACGCAGTATTTT,CASSFLQGTSTDTQYF,.,TRBV5-1,TRBJ2-3,few
TGTGCCACCAGCTCGGGACGGGTATACGAGCAGTTCTTC,CATSSGRVYEQFF,.,TRBV15,TRBJ2-1,few
TGTGCCTGGAGTGTAAAGCGGGGGGGCGGCGGTGAGCAGTTCTTC,CAWSVKRGGGGEQFF,TRBD2,TRBV30,TRBJ2-1,.
TGTGCCAGCAGCTTAGTATCGTACGATAATTCACCCCTCCACTTT,CASSLVSYDNSPLHF,.,TRBV11-2,TRBJ1-6,few
TGTGCCAGCAGCTTGGATATTAATTGGGCCAACGTCCTGACTTTC,CASSLDINWANVLTF,.,TRBV5-8,TRBJ2-6,few
TGCGCCAGCAGCACCACAGCGGCCACGACCTACGAGCAGTACTTC,CASSTTAATTYEQYF,.,TRBV5-1,TRBJ2-7,.
TGTGCCAGTAAGGGGGACAGGCCCACCTACGAGCAGTACTTC,CASKGDRPTYEQYF,TRBD1,TRBV19,TRBJ2-7,few
TGCAGTGCTCTAGCGGGGCCCCGTGCAGATACGCAGTATTTT,CSALAGPRADTQYF,TRBD2,TRBV20-1,TRBJ2-3,few
TGCGCCAGCAGCTTGACGGGAGGAGCACACGAGCAGTACTTC,CASSLTGGAHEQYF,TRBD2,TRBV5-1,TRBJ2-7,.
TGTGCCAGCAGCAAACCCGGGGACAGGGGGCGCTTTACAGATACGCAGTATTTT,CASSKPGDRGRFTDTQYF,.,TRBV21-1,TRBJ2-3,once
TGTGCCAGCAGTTACCGTGGACAGGTGAACACTGAAGCTTTCTTT,CASSYRGQVNTEAFF,TRBD1,TRBV6-5,TRBJ1-1,.
TGTGCCAGCGGAGGACTTACTAACTATGGCTACACCTTC,CASGGLTNYGYTF,.,TRBV9,TRBJ1-2,few
TGCAGCGTGGCCGCGGGGGACAGGTACACCGGGGAGCTGTTTTTT,CSVAAGDRYTGELFF,.,TRBV29-1,TRBJ2-2,.
TGTGCCAGCGGTTACTTTGACACTAACAATGAAAAACTGTTTTTT,CASGYFDTNNEKLFF,.,TRBV12-3/TRBV12-4,TRBJ1-4,few
TGTGCCAGCACCCCGTCGGGACAGCCTAACTATGGCTACACCTTC,CASTPSGQPNYGYTF,TRBD1,TRBV12-3/TRBV12-4,TRBJ1-2,many
TGTGCCAGCAGTCCTCGGACAGGGAGGGGCGAGCAGTACTTC,CASSPRTGRGEQYF,.,TRBV2,TRBJ2-7,.
TGCGCCAGCAGCTCACAACCCCACAATGAGCAGTTCTTC,CASSSQPHNEQFF,.,TRBV5-1,TRBJ2-1,many
TGTGCCAGTAACAGGGGCTGGAATCAGCCCCAGCATTTT,CASNRGWNQPQHF,TRBD1,TRBV19,TRBJ1-5,few
TGTGCCTGGACGACAGGGGGCACAGATACGCAGTATTTT,CAWTTGGTDTQYF,TRBD1,TRBV30,TRBJ2-3,.
TGTGCCAGCAGCTTTGGGGCGTTAGGGCTACTATACACAGATACGCAGTATTTT,CASSFGALGLLYTDTQYF,.,TRBV11-3,TRBJ2-3,few
TGCAGTGCTATGTCTAGCGGGCTCTCCTACGAGCAGTACTTC,CSAMSSGLSYEQYF,TRBD2,TRBV20-1,TRBJ2-7,few
TGTGCCAGCAGCCGGATGACAGGACCTATGGAGACCCAGTACTTC,CASSRMTGPMETQYF,.,TRBV3-1,TRBJ2-5,.
TGTGCCAGCACCGAAAGACAGGGGCTCTCCTACGAGCAGTACTTC,CASTERQGLSYEQYF,TRBD1,TRBV12-3/TRBV12-4,TRBJ2-7,few
TGCAGTGCTACACTAGGACCAGATACGCAGTATTTT,CSATLGPDTQYF,.,TRBV20-1,TRBJ2-3,.
TGCAGCGTTGGGGCTAGCGTACCCTACGAGCAGTACTTC,CSVGASVPYEQYF,.,TRBV29-1,TRBJ2-7,.
TGTGCCATCAGTGAGGGTGGACCTCCCATAGGTAAAGCTTTCTTT,CAISEGGPPIGKAFF,.,TRBV10-3,TRBJ1-1,.